This T cell receptor beta chain was identified in a study of T-cell reconstitution after alpha-beta-depleted transplantation in children. Germline V CDR1 and CDR2: SEHNR, FQNEAQ (reference sequence). This CDR3 spans 12 amino acids. V lost 9 bases and J 2 bases, leaving 10 bases between the germline ends. Unique molecular identifiers tagged the TCRbeta library. TCRdb re-called the PCR reads with MiXCR, one entry per CDR3 protein. The sample lists around 680,000 distinct CDR3 sequences; 15% to 20% were seen once. Specimen: PBMCs from the stem cell graft donor, collected from the stem cell graft. This chain uses TRBV7-9 with TRBJ1-2; D may be TRBD1 (5 bases). The sequence was obtained from a human donor who donated a stem cell graft to a child with acute myeloid leukemia. The CDR3 DNA follows: TGTGCCAGTTCGACAGAGAACTATGGCTACACCTTC. Amino acid sequence: CASSTENYGYTF.